The subject of this entry is one T cell receptor (beta chain). Its antigen is not identified. Deletions cut 8 bases from V and 2 bases from J, with 10 bases between. The CDR3 sequence is 13 residues long. Germline loops: CDR1 MNHNY, CDR2 SVGAGI (reference sequence). The repertoire was sequenced with immunoSEQ multiplex PCR; TCRdb's copy has only in-frame clones and lacks some. The sample lists 2 million to 2.5 million clones; just under 95% were seen once. The data were obtained in a study of shared clonotypes between healthy human individuals. Study at large: The cohort had two women and a few men, ages 18 to 49. Per donor, three plates held CD4 naive cells, three held CD4 memory, two held CD8 naive and one held CD8 memory. Broader study findings: Sequencing depth was predicted to influence how clonotypes are shared among donors. Generally, naive subsets came out with larger estimated richness than memory subsets.

Sequenced sample: naive CD4+ T cells from PBMCs. Subset meaning: CD45RA+ positively selected. J is TRBJ2-1 and V is TRBV6-6, with no clear D. This clonotype was sampled from a man aged 18 to 35 in good health. Some clones in this sample may be carry-over from other donors' samples. The CDR3, as DNA: TGTGCCAGCCTGCCGGACCCCTACAATGAGCAGTTCTTC. Its translation is CASLPDPYNEQFF.